In its sample, the clone carrying this T cell receptor (beta chain) ranks as medium-sized. Its antigen is currently unknown. The CDR3 length is 13 residues. The V end lost 6 bases, the J end lost 6 bases, and 12 bases lay between the germline ends. This entry is derived from a study of early T cells in non-severe SARS-CoV-2 infection. Turning to the study itself: Sequencing input comprised bulk RNA from unsorted whole blood; chain pairing was not available. Points from the study as a whole: Matches to VDJdb favored anti-spike CD8 responses and missed private and CD4 specificities.

Unique molecular identifiers tagged individual cDNA molecules. A single record per CDR3 protein comes from TCRdb applying MiXCR to the 5' RACE reads. The table lists 70,000 or so distinct CDR3 sequences, about 9.4% of them singletons. The sequencing here drew on whole blood, taken at baseline. The chain employs TRBV12-3 or TRBV12-4 and TRBJ2-1; D is perhaps TRBD2 (6 bases). The sequence was obtained from an adult who was a healthcare worker with PCR-confirmed SARS-CoV-2 infection or an uninfected control (not recorded which). The CDR3 is CASSLGGVNEQFF. CDR3 nucleotide sequence: TGTGCCAGCAGCCTCGGAGGGGTCAATGAGCAGTTCTTC.